Given below is one TCR beta chain in context. Its matching antigen is unknown. The source of the sample is a study of cytomegalovirus exposure and HLA in healthy donors. Study-wide results and limits: An analysis was carried out at a later point. It showed that HLA-associated TCR beta chains were more clonally expanded than equally common non-associated chains.

Use of 60 Vbeta and 13 Jbeta primers characterized the PCR. Study processing details: There were about 80 million unique TCR beta chains by a later count, and approximately 11 million of them were shared. Clones were sequenced by immunoSEQ multiplex PCR, and TCRdb holds only the in-frame ones, with some missing. The V and J calls and clone size were taken over from that table, and D and trimming were inferred from the DNA. This table holds tens of thousands of clones, less than 85% found once. Material for sequencing was PBMCs. This sequence was found in a man aged 30-40 years in good health and CMV-seropositive.

In DNA form, the CDR3 reads TGTGCCAGCAGCCCGTTCCGAGGGCAGACTGAAGCTTTCTTT. It encodes CASSPFRGQTEAFF. The chain is built from TRBV27 and TRBJ1-1, with D unresolved. From germline, CDR1 is MNHEY and CDR2 SMNVEV (reference sequence). With 6 bases removed from V and 5 bases from J, the gap between germline ends came to 16 bases. The CDR3 runs 14 residues.